This T cell receptor (beta chain) was captured by sequencing in a study of control samples from healthy donors and cancer patients (TCRdb year 2020). Libraries came from the immunoSEQ multiplex PCR assay. TCRdb took this table from immuneACCESS and kept in-frame rearrangements with V and J called. Such tables lack part of the clones; where checked against another copy, unresolved V genes explain under half of the gap, and the rest is unexplained. The sample records under 85,000 clones, approximately 89% of which are singletons. Around 5.1% of the sample is taken by the ten largest. Per the germline V gene, MGHRA is the CDR1 and YSYEKL is the CDR2. Spanning cysteine to phenylalanine, the CDR3 consists of 19 amino acids. The only DNA kept is the CDR3, 57 bases in frame from the first base. V is shortened by 4 bases, J by 2 bases, and the region joining them spans 24 bases. This clone was recorded once. Its antigen is unknown. No much larger clone exists at a distance of one base, and base qualities are not known.

The rearrangement combines TRBV4-1 with TRBJ1-3; possibly the D gene is TRBD1, per 5 matching bases. Specimen: PBMCs. The receptor was derived from a man aged 55-75 years with colorectal cancer. The DNA reads as follows: TGCGCCAGCAGCCGGGACCTACCTCTTGGGGACCACCCTGGAAACACCATATATTTT. Translated, this is CASSRDLPLGDHPGNTIYF.